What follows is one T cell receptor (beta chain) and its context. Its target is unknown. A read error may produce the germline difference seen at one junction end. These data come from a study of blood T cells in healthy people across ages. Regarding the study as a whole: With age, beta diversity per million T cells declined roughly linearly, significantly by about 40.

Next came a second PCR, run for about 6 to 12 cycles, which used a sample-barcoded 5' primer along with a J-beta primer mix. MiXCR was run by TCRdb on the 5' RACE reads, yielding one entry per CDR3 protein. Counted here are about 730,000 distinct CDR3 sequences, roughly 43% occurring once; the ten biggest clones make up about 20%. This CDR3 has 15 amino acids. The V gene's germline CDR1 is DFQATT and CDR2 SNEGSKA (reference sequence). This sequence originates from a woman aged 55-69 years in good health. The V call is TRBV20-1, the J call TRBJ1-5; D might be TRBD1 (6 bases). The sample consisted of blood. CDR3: CGARDQGFRDQPQHF. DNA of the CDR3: TGCGGTGCTAGGGATCAGGGGTTTCGCGATCAGCCCCAGCATTTT.